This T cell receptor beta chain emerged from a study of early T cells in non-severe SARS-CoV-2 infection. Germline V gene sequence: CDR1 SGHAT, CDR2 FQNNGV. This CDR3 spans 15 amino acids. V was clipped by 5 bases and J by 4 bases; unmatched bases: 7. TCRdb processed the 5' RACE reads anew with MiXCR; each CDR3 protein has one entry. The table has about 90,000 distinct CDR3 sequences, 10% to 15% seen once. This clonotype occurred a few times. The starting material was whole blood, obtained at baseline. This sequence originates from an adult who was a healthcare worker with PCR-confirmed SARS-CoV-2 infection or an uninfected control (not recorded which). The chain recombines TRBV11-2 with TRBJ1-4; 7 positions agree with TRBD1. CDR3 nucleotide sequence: TGTGCCAGCAGCCGGCCCCGACAGGGTAATGAAAAACTGTTTTTT. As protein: CASSRPRQGNEKLFF.